Presented here are 15 T cell receptor beta chains from one specimen sequenced in a study of CD8+ T cells in alopecia areata. The sequencing template was cDNA reverse transcribed from extracted RNA. The repertoire was sequenced with immunoSEQ multiplex PCR; TCRdb's copy has only in-frame clones and lacks some. The table records 30,000 to 40,000 clones, around 57% of them present only once. CD4+ cells obtained from five patients were subjected to sorting into CD25+CD127- cells. The source material was CD4+ Tregs sorted from blood. The receptors here all came from a human donor with alopecia areata.

This clone turned up a few times. The V gene is TRBV28, the J gene TRBJ1-2; TRBD1 matches at 9 bases. CDR1 is MDHEN and CDR2 is SYDVKM in the germline V gene. The CDR3 contains 14 residues. J gave up 7 bases and V 5 bases, and 8 bases lay outside the gene matches. The CDR3 here is CASSLTSTGGGYTF. In nucleotides, the CDR3 is TGTGCCAGCAGTCTCACCTCGACAGGGGGTGGCTACACCTTC.

J is TRBJ1-2 and V is TRBV29-1, with TRBD1 identical over 7 bases. Looked up from germline, CDR1 is SQVTM and CDR2 is ANQGSEA. V shed 6 bases and J 8 bases; nucleotides not matched to a gene: 18. The CDR3 extends over 15 amino acids. CDR3 protein: CSVLKDRRKGGGYTF. The CDR3 nucleotides are TGCAGCGTCCTAAAGGACAGGAGGAAAGGCGGCGGCTACACCTTC.

The chain recombines TRBV7-2 with TRBJ2-5; D may be TRBD2 (5 bases). Germline CDR1 is SGHTA and CDR2 is FQGNSA. The CDR3 runs to 14 residues. V lost 1 base and J lost 2, with 8 bases in between. CDR3 sequence reads: CASSLVAPQETQYF. The CDR3 DNA sequence: TGTGCCAGCAGCTTAGTAGCGCCACAAGAGACCCAGTACTTC.

This clone was seen more than once but under ten times. The chain combines TRBV5-1 with TRBJ2-3; D gene ambiguous. V was pared by 4 bases and J by 0 bases, with 9 bases between. The germline CDR1 and CDR2 sequences are SGHRS and YFSETQ. The CDR3 length is 14 residues. This CDR3 is CASSLGTSTDTQYF. CDR3 nucleotides: TGCGCCAGCAGCCTGGGAACTAGCACAGATACGCAGTATTTT.

The rearrangement uses TRBV5-4 and TRBJ2-1, with 7 bases lining up with TRBD2. With V trimmed by 4 bases and J by 8 bases, 9 bases remained unmatched. This CDR3 has 14 residues. CDR1 is SGHNT and CDR2 is YYREEE in the germline V gene (reference sequence). The CDR3 DNA follows: TGTGCCAGCAGCCTCTTACTAGCGAAGCATGAGCAGTTCTTC. It specifies CASSLLLAKHEQFF.

The CDR3 DNA follows: TGTGCCAGCAGTTCATTCGTGGTGGATACGCAGTATTTT. It codes for CASSSFVVDTQYF. This chain connects TRBV11-1 to TRBJ2-3, with unresolved D. V was clipped by 6 bases and J by 6 bases, with 13 bases between them. Germline-derived CDR1 and CDR2 are SGHAT and FQDESV (reference sequence). The CDR3 is 13 amino acids.

The rearrangement links TRBV7-2 to TRBJ1-1; D unclear. V lost 6 bases to trimming and J lost 1 base, with 15 bases between them. CDR1 and CDR2 from the germline V gene are SGHTA and FQGNSA. This CDR3 has 15 amino acids. CDR3 sequence: CASRKSGRANTEAFF. CDR3 nucleotides: TGTGCCAGCAGAAAATCCGGGAGGGCGAACACTGAAGCTTTCTTT.

Only a few counts were recorded for this clone. The V gene is TRBV14, the J gene TRBJ1-3, with D hard to call. The V and J ends lost 7 bases and 0 bases respectively, with 7 bases between them. Per germline, CDR1 SGHDN and CDR2 FVKESK. The CDR3 has 13 amino acids. CDR3 DNA sequence: TGTGCCAGCAAGTACTTCTCTGGAAACACCATATATTTT. Translating it yields CASKYFSGNTIYF.

This chain uses TRBV19 with TRBJ1-1; TRBD1 aligns across 9 bases. Germline lookup yields CDR1 LNHDA and CDR2 SQIVND (reference sequence). The length of the CDR3 is 14 residues. After removal of 7 bases from V and 5 bases from J, the junction contained 8 bases not matched to a gene. CDR3 sequence reads: CASTPDRGGTEAFF. In DNA, the CDR3 is TGTGCCAGTACCCCGGACAGGGGAGGGACTGAAGCTTTCTTT.

This chain links TRBV29-1 with TRBJ1-2, with D possibly TRBD1 on 5 matching bases. V was trimmed by 5 bases and J by 2 bases, leaving 15 bases between them. The CDR3 totals 14 residues. Germline V CDR1 and CDR2: SQVTM, ANQGSEA. CDR3 coding DNA: TGCAGCGTTTGGAGGTGGGGCGAAAACTATGGCTACACCTTC. This gives the protein CSVWRWGENYGYTF.

The CDR3: CASSERSSTGELFF. DNA of the CDR3: TGTGCCAGCAGCGAGCGGTCCAGCACCGGGGAGCTGTTTTTT. The chain employs TRBV9 and TRBJ2-2, with a weak D call TRBD2 (5 bases). Trimming stripped 3 bases from V and 4 bases from J, with 10 bases between. The CDR3 has 14 residues. CDR1 is SGDLS and CDR2 is YYNGEE in the germline V gene.

The chain is built from TRBV9 and TRBJ2-5, with D maybe TRBD2 (7 bases). The V end lost 3 bases, the J end lost 5 bases, and 20 bases lay between the germline ends. The CDR3 has 16 residues. CDR1 SGDLS and CDR2 YYNGEE come from the germline V gene. The CDR3 nucleotides read TGTGCCAGCAGCGCTCGGACAGCCTGGGAGGGGGAGACCCAGTACTTC. Its translation: CASSARTAWEGETQYF.

A word on this clone: Distinct nucleotide sequences in the sample also encode this CDR3. The J gene is TRBJ2-7, the V gene TRBV5-1; 10 nucleotides agree with TRBD1. The length of the CDR3 is 16 residues. Germline V gives CDR1 SGHRS, CDR2 YFSETQ. V shed 1 base and J 9 bases; nucleotides not matched to a gene: 13. CDR3 coding DNA: TGCGCCAGCAGCTTGAGGGACAGGGGCCTACGAGCGGTGCAGTACTTC. It codes for CASSLRDRGLRAVQYF. The full variable domain, completed using reference TRBV5-1 and TRBJ2-7, is KAGVTQTPRYLIKTRGQQVTLSCSPISGHRSVSWYQQTPGQGLQFLFEYFSETQRNKGNFPGRFSGRQFSNSRSEMNVSTLELGDSALYLCASSLRDRGLRAVQYFGPGTRLTVT.

This clone appeared a few times. The V gene is TRBV2, the J gene TRBJ2-2; TRBD2 might be the D (6 bases). The CDR3 consists of 15 residues. V was pared by 6 bases and J by 1 base, with 12 bases between. Germline V gene lookup returns CDR1 SNHLY and CDR2 FYNNEI. The chain's CDR3 is CASSAGTLNTGELFF. The CDR3 DNA reads TGTGCCAGCAGCGCCGGGACTTTGAACACCGGGGAGCTGTTTTTT. Supplemented by reference TRBV2 and TRBJ2-2, the full variable domain reads EPEVTQTPSHQVTQMGQEVILRCVPISNHLYFYWYRQILGQKVEFLVSFYNNEISEKSEIFDDQFSVERPDGSNFTLKIRSTKLEDSAMYFCASSAGTLNTGELFFGEGSRLTVL.

This chain connects TRBV7-2 to TRBJ1-2; D call uncertain. The CDR3 totals 16 residues. V was trimmed by 5 bases and J by 7 bases, leaving 23 bases between them. Germline-derived CDR1 and CDR2 are SGHTA and FQGNSA. Here the CDR3 reads CASSPKTGLGGAGYTF. As DNA, the CDR3 is TGTGCCAGCAGCCCCAAGACGGGTCTGGGCGGTGCTGGCTACACCTTC. Using reference TRBV7-2 and TRBJ1-2 for the parts outside the CDR3, the full variable domain is GAGVSQSPSNKVTEKGKDVELRCDPISGHTALYWYRQSLGQGLEFLIYFQGNSAPDKSGLPSDRFSAERTGGSVSTLTIQRTQQEDSAVYLCASSPKTGLGGAGYTFGSGTRLTVV.